This record looks at one T cell receptor (beta chain) sequence and its context. The data stem from a study of blood T cell repertoires in COVID-19. Turning to the study itself: The samples span acute and convalescent COVID-19 from the United States, Italy and Spain. T cells, B-cell-depleted T cells, or PBMCs provided the cDNA or gDNA that served as material.

Patients of the Seattle cohort, enrolled during active infection, were followed longitudinally. TCRdb keeps only in-frame clones here, not all; method: immunoSEQ multiplex PCR. The sample consists of tens of thousands of clones, roughly 75% of them appearing once. CDR1 is MGHRA, CDR2 YSYEKL, per germline. V gave up 2 bases and J gave up 2 bases; unmatched junction bases: 9. The CDR3 spans 16 residues. The sequenced sample was peripheral blood. The chain joins TRBV4-1 to TRBJ2-7, with 7 positions matching TRBD1. The TCR originated in a man aged 55 to 69 with COVID-19, enrolled during active disease. The CDR3 sequence: CASSQHGTAAAYEQYF. The CDR3, as DNA: TGCGCCAGCAGCCAACATGGGACAGCAGCCGCCTACGAGCAGTACTTC.